This T cell receptor beta chain stems from a study of tissue-resident memory T cells in lung cancer (dated by TCRdb to about 2019). Regarding the complete study: TCR beta-chain sequencing compared paired tumor TRM and tumor non-TRM populations from ten or so lung cancer patients. The study at large found these results: Compared with tumor non-TRM cells, tumor TRM cells had a significantly more restricted TCR repertoire, with lower Shannon-Wiener and inverse Simpson diversity. An average of about 19% of sequenced TRM cells per patient was accounted for by the most expanded clonotype, suggesting expansion of a single tumor antigen-specific clone. Expanded clonotypes were found to constitute approximately 73% of tumor TRM repertoires on average, compared with about 50% of tumor non-TRM repertoires.

The sequencer was an Illumina MiSeq. The TCR sequencing libraries included unique molecular identifiers and were indexed using TruSeq single indexes. The original pipeline was this. TCR reads were mapped and error-corrected with MIGEC v1.2.7, then analyzed with VDJtools v1.1.7, both using default settings. Repertoire diversity was quantified with Shannon-Wiener and inverse Simpson indices computed in VDJtools. A frequency threshold of at least three was used to define expanded TCRbeta clonotypes. Statistical comparisons of TCR diversity between tumor TRM and non-TRM populations used Wilcoxon rank-sum tests across about 11 patients. TCRdb cleaned the public reads at Q25 with fastp, built clones with MiXCR and kept in-frame beta chains. Here each entry gathers all rows of one CDR3 protein and keeps the most common genes and DNA. The V and J calls follow TCRdb's processing rather than the paper's. The sample table holds more than 250 distinct CDR3 sequences, of which roughly 19% were seen once. Clones ranked in the top ten supply 68% of the sample.

This clonotype is classified as large (0.1 to 1%). The specificity of this receptor is unknown. No base qualities exist here, and no much larger clone lies one base off it. Using a BD FACSAria-II, CD8+ T cells were sorted according to CD103 expression straight into ice-cold TRIzol LS reagent. Freshly resected lung tumor tissue was collected at the time of surgical resection. Fresh cells were Fc receptor-blocked, then stained for CD45, CD4, CD3, CD8A and CD103, with DAPI used for live/dead discrimination. A miRNeasy kit was used to purify total RNA from the sorted CD103+ and CD103- CD8+ T cells. Tumor-infiltrating CD8+ cytotoxic T cells were sorted by CD103 expression to separate tissue-resident memory (TRM) cells from non-TRM cells. The donors were lung cancer patients whose disease was treatment-naive. Upon referral, patients with respiratory malignancies who were newly diagnosed and untreated were recruited prospectively.

Sequenced input: CD103+ CD8+ T cells from lung tumor tissue. The cell subset or site label, read with the paper, signifies: tissue-resident memory (TRM) CD8+ CTLs. The origin of this receptor is a human donor with treatment-naive lung cancer (subtype not recorded).

CDR3 reads: CASSVAGGGSYEQYF. The DNA sequence is TGTGCCAGCAGCGTAGCGGGCGGGGGCTCCTACGAGCAGTACTTC. The chain joins TRBV9 to TRBJ2-7, with 7 bases aligning to TRBD2. Sequences SGDLS (CDR1) and YYNGEE (CDR2) are obtained from the germline V gene. The V end gives up 0 bases and the J end 0 bases, leaving 3 bases in the junction not matched to a gene. The CDR3 contains 15 residues, cysteine and phenylalanine counted. The only DNA kept is the CDR3, 45 bases in frame from the first base. Reference TRBV9 and TRBJ2-7 genes cover what lies past the CDR3, so the full variable domain is DSGVTQTPKHLITATGQRVTLRCSPRSGDLSVYWYQQSLDQGLQFLIQYYNGEERAKGNILERFSAQQFPDLHSELNLSSLELGDSALYFCASSVAGGGSYEQYFGPGTRLTVT.